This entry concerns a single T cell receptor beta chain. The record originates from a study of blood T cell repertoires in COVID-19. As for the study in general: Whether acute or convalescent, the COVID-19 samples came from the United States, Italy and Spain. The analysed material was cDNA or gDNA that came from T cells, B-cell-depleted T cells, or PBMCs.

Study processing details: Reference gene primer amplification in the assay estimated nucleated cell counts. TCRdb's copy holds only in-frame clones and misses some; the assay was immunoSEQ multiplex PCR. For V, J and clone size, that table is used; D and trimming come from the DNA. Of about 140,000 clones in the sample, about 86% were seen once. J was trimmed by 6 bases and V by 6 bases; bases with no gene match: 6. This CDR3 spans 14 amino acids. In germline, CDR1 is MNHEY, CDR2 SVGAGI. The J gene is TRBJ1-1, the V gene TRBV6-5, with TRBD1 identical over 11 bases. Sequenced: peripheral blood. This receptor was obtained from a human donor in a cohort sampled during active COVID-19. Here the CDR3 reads CASSLQGQGAEAFF. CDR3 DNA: TGTGCCAGCAGCTTACAGGGACAGGGGGCTGAAGCTTTCTTT.